This T cell receptor (beta chain) is drawn from a study of blood T cell repertoires in COVID-19. The wider study: Donors in the United States, Italy and Spain gave samples during acute or convalescent COVID-19.

The method was immunoSEQ multiplex PCR; TCRdb's version includes in-frame clones alone and lacks a portion of them. The sample yields 300,000 to 450,000 clones, 89% seen once. The Seattle patients joined while their infection was active and were tracked longitudinally afterward. The TCR was taken from a woman aged 25 to 39 with COVID-19, enrolled during active disease. Sequenced: peripheral blood.

CDR3 loop: CASSPLFAGVNTEAFF. The DNA for the CDR3 is TGTGCCAGCTCACCACTCTTCGCAGGGGTGAACACTGAAGCTTTCTTT. This chain joins TRBV18 and TRBJ1-1; a possible D gene is TRBD1 (6 bases). This CDR3 has 16 amino acids. V was shortened by 1 base and J by 0 bases, with 12 bases between the two germline ends. Germline-derived CDR1 and CDR2 are KGHSH and LQKENI.